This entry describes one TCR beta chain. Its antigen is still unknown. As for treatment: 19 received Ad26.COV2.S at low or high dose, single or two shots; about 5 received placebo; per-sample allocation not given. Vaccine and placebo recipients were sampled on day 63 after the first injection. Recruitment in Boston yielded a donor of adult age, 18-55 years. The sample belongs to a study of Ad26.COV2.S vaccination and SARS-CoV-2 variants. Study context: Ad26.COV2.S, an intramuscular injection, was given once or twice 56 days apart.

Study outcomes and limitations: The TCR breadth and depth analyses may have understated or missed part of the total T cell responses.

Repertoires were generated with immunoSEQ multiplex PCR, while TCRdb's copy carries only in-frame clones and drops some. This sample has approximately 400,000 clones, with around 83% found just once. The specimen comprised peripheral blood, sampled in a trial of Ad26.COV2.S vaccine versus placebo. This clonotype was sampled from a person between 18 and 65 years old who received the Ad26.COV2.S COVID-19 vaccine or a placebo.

Here the CDR3 DNA reads TGTGCCAGCAGTCAACGAGCGGCCAGACTGTCAAATAACTATGGCTACACCTTC. Encoded protein: CASSQRAARLSNNYGYTF. The J gene is TRBJ1-2, the V gene TRBV11-2; D ambiguous. Trimming stripped 6 bases from V and 1 base from J, with 24 bases between. CDR1 and CDR2 (germline): SGHAT, FQNNGV. This CDR3 has 18 residues.